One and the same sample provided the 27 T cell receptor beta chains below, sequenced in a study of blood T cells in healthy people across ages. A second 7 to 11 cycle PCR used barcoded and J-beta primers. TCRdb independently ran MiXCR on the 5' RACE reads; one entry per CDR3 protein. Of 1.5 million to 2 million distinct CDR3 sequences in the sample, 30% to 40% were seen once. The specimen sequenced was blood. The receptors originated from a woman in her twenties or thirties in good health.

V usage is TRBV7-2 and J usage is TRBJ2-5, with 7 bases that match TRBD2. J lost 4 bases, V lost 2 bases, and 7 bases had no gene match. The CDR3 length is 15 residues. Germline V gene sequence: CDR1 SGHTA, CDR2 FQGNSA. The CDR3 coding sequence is TGTGCCAGCAGCTTAAGAGGGAGGGCCCCAGAGACCCAGTACTTC. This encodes CASSLRGRAPETQYF.

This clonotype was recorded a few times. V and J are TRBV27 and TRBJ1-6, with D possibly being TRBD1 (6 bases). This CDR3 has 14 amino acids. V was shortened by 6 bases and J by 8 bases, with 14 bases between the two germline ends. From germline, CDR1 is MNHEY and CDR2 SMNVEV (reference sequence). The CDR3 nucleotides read TGTGCCAGCAGCTCGACAGGAATTCATTCACCCCTCCACTTT. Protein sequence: CASSSTGIHSPLHF.

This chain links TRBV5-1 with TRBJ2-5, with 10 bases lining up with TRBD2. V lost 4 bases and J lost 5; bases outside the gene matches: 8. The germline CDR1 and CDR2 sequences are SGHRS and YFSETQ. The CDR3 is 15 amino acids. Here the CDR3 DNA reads TGCGCCAGCAGCAACAGCGGGAGGGCTTCTGAGACCCAGTACTTC. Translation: CASSNSGRASETQYF.

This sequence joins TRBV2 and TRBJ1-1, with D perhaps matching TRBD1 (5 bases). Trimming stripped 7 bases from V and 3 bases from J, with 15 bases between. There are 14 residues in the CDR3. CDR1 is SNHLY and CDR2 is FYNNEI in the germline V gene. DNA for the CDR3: TGTGCCAGCACGAGGTTTCGGGGGGACACTGAAGCTTTCTTT. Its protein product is CASTRFRGDTEAFF.

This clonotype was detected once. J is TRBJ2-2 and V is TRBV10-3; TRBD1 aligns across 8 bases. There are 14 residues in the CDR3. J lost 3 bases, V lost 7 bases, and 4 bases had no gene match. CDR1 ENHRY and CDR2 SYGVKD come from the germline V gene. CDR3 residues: CAIKGQGDTGELFF. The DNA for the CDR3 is TGTGCCATCAAAGGACAGGGAGACACCGGGGAGCTGTTTTTT.

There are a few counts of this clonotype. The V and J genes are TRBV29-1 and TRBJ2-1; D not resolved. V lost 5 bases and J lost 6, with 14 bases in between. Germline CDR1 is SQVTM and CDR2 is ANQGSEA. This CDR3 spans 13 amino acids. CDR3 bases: TGCAGCGTTCTGGACCGAGCGAGCAATGAGCAGTTCTTC. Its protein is CSVLDRASNEQFF.

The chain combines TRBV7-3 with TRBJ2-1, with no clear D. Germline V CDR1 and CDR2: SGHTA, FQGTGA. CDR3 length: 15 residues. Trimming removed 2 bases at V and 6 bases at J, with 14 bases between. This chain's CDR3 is CASSLGQSGFNEQFF. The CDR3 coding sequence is TGTGCCAGCAGCTTAGGTCAATCCGGGTTCAATGAGCAGTTCTTC.

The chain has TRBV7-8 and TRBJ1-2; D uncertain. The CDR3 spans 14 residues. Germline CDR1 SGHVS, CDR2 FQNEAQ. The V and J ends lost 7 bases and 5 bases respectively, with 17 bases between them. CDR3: CASKISGQSYGYTF. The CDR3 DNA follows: TGTGCCAGCAAGATAAGCGGGCAGAGTTATGGCTACACCTTC. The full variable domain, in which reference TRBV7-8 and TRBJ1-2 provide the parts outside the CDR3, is GAGVSQSPRYKVAKRGQDVALRCDPISGHVSLFWYQQALGQGPEFLTYFQNEAQLDKSGLPSDRFFAERPEGSVSTLKIQRTQQEDSAVYLCASKISGQSYGYTFGSGTRLTVV.

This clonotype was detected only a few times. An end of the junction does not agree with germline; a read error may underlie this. The CDR3 is CSVGSRGSGANVRTF. The CDR3 DNA reads as TGCAGCGTTGGTTCACGGGGCTCTGGGGCCAACGTCCGGACTTTC. The chain combines TRBV29-1 with TRBJ2-6; D tentatively fits TRBD1 or TRBD2 (5 bases each). The germline V gene encodes CDR1 SQVTM and CDR2 ANQGSEA. There are 15 residues in the CDR3.

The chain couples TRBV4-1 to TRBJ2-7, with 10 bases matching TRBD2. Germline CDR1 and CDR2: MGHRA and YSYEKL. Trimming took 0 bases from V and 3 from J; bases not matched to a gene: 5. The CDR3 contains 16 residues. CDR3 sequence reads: CASSQEHSGGNYEQYF. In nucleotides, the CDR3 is TGCGCCAGCAGCCAAGAACATAGCGGGGGGAACTACGAGCAGTACTTC.

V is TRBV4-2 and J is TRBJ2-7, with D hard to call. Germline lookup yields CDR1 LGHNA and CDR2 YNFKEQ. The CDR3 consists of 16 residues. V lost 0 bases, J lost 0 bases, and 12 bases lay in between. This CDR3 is CASSQDRYSLSYEQYF. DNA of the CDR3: TGTGCCAGCAGCCAAGATCGTTATTCCCTCTCCTACGAGCAGTACTTC.

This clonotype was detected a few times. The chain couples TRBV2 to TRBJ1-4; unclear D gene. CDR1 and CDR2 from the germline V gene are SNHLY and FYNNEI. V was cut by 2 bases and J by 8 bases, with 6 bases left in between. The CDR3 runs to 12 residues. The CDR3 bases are TGTGCCAGCAGTGAACTTGGGGAAAAACTGTTTTTT. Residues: CASSELGEKLFF.

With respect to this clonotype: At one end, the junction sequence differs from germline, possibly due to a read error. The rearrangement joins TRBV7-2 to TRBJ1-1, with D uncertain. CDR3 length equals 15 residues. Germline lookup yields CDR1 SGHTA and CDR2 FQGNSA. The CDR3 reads CAGSLGLDGNTEAFF. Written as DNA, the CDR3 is TGTGCCGGCAGCTTAGGCCTGGACGGGAACACTGAAGCTTTCTTT.

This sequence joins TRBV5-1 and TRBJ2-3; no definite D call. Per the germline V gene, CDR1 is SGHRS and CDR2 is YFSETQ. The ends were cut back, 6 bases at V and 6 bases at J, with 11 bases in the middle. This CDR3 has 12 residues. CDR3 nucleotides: TGCGCCAGCAAAGAGGCCGAGGATACGCAGTATTTT. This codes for CASKEAEDTQYF.

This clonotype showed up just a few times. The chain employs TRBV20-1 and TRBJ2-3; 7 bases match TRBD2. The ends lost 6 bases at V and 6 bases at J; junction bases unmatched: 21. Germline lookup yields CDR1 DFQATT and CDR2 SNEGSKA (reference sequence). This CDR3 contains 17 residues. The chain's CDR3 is CSALVLSWEMGGDTQYF. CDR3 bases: TGCAGTGCCCTAGTCCTATCGTGGGAGATGGGGGGGGATACGCAGTATTTT.

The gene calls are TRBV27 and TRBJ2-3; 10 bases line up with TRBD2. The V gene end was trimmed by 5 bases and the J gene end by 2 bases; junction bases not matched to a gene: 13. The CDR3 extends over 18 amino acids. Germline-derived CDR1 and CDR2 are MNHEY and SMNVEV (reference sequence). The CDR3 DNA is TGTGCCAGCAGTGTAATTACCGGGACTAGCGCCCCCACAGATACGCAGTATTTT. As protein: CASSVITGTSAPTDTQYF.

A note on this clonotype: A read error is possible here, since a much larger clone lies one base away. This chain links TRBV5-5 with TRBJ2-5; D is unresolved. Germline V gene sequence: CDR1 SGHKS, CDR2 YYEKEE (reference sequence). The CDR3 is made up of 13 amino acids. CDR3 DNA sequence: TGTGCCAGCAGCCCCCGGTACCAAGAGACCCGGTACTTC. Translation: CASSPRYQETRYF.

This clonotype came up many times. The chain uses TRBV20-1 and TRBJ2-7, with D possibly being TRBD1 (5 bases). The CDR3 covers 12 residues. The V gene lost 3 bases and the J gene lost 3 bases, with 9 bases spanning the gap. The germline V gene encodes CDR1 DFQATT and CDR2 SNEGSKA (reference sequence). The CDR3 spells CSASSQGYEQYF. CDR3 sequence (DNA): TGCAGTGCTAGTTCGCAGGGCTACGAGCAGTACTTC.

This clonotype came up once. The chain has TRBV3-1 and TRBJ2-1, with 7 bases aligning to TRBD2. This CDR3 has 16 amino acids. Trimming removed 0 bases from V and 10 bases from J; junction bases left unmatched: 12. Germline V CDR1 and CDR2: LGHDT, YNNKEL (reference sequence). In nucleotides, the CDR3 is TGTGCCAGCAGCCAAGATGTCGGGAGGAGCTCCTACGAGCAGTTCTTC. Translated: CASSQDVGRSSYEQFF.

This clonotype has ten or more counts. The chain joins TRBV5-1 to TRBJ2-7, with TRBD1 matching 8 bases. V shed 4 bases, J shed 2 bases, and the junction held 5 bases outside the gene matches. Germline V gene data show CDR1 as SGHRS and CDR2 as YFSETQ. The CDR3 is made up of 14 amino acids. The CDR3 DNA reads TGCGCCAGCAGCCCGAGACAGGGGACCTACGAGCAGTACTTC. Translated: CASSPRQGTYEQYF.

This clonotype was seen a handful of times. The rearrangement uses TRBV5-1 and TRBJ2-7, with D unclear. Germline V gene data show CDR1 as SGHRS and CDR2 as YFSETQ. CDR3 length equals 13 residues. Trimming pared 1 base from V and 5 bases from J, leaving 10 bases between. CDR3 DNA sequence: TGCGCCAGCAGCTTGAAGCAATCGAACGAGCAGTACTTC. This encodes CASSLKQSNEQYF.

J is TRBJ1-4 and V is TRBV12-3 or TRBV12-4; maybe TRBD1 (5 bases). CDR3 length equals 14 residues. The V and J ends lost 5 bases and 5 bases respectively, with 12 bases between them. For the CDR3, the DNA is TGTGCCAGCAGTCCGGGACTTTCGAATGAAAAACTGTTTTTT. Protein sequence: CASSPGLSNEKLFF.

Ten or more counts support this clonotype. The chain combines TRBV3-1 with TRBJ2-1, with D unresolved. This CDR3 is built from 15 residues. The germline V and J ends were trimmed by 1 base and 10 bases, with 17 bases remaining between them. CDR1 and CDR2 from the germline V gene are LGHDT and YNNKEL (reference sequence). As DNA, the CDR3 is TGTGCCAGCAGCCAAGGTACGCTACATAAGTCAGAGCAGTTCTTC. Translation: CASSQGTLHKSEQFF.

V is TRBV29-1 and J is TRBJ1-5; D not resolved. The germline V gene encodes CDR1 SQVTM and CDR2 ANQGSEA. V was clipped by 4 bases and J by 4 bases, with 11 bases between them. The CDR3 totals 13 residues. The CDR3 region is CSVGEELNQPQHF. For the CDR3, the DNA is TGCAGCGTTGGAGAGGAGTTAAATCAGCCCCAGCATTTT.

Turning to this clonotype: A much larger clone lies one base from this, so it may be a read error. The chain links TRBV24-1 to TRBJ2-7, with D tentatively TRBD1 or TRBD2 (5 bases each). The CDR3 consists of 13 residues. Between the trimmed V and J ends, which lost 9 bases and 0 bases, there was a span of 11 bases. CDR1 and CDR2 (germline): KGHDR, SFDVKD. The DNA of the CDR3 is TGTGCCACCGGGGACGCGAGCTCCTACGAGCAGTACTTC. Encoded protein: CATGDASSYEQYF.

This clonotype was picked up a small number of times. The CDR3 loop is CASSPEVGSPLHF. CDR3 bases: TGCGCCAGCAGCCCGGAGGTGGGTTCACCCCTCCACTTT. This chain uses TRBV5-1 with TRBJ1-6; the D is unclear. Trimming shortened V by 4 bases and J by 9 bases, and 11 bases separated the two germline ends. The CDR3 is 13 amino acids. Germline V gene sequence: CDR1 SGHRS, CDR2 YFSETQ.

CDR3 residues: CASSLGRGFGNTEAFF. In DNA form, the CDR3 reads TGCGCCAGCAGCTTGGGACGGGGGTTCGGGAACACTGAAGCTTTCTTT. V is TRBV5-1 and J is TRBJ1-1; possible D gene TRBD1, 5 bases. Trimming pared 0 bases from V and 1 base from J, leaving 13 bases between. From germline, CDR1 is SGHRS and CDR2 YFSETQ. The CDR3 extends over 16 amino acids.